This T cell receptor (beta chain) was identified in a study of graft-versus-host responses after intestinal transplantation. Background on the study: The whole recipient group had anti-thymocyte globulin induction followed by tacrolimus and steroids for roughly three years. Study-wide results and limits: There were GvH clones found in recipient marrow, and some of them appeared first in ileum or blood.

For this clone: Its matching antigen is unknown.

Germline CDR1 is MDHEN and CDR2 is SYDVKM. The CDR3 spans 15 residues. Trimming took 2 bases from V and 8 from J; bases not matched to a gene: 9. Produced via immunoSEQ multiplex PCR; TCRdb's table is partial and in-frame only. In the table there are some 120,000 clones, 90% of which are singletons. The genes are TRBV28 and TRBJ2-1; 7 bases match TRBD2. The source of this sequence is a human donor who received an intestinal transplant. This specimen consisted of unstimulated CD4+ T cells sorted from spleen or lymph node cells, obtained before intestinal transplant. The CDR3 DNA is TGTGCCAGCAGTTTACGCGGGAGAGTTGGGGATGAGCAGTTCTTC. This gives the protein CASSLRGRVGDEQFF.